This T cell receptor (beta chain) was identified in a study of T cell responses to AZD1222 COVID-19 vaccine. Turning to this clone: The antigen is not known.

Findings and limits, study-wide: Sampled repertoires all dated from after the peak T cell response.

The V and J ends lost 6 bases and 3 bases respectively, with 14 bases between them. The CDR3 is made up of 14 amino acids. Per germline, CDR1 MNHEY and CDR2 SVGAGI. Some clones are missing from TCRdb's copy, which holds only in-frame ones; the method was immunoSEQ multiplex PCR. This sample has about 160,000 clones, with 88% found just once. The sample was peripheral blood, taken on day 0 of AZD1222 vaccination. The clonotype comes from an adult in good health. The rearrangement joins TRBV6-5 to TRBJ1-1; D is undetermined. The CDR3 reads CASRRSPSDTEAFF. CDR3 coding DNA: TGTGCCAGCAGGAGGTCCCCTTCGGACACTGAAGCTTTCTTT.